These T cell receptor beta chains were read from a single sample in a study of blood T cell repertoires in COVID-19. Profiling relied on immunoSEQ multiplex PCR, and the TCRdb table lists in-frame clones only, not all of them. This table has approximately 170,000 clones, 70% to 90% appearing once. Sequenced sample: peripheral blood. The origin of the receptors is a human donor in a cohort sampled during active COVID-19. CDR3s include the opening cysteine and the closing phenylalanine or tryptophan. The order of the fields is D gene, V gene, J gene, clone size, CDR3 protein, CDR3 DNA. A D gene is named only where the DNA matches it firmly. The size entry is marked missing in some rows and otherwise reads once, few, many or a size class.

-,TRBV7-9,TRBJ1-2,few,CASSPTTRGDNYGYTF,TGTGCCAGCAGCCCCACCACCCGGGGGGATAACTATGGCTACACCTTC
TRBD1,TRBV9,TRBJ2-2,-,CASSATPGDRFGRGELFF,TGTGCCAGCAGCGCGACTCCCGGGGACAGGTTTGGTCGCGGGGAGCTGTTTTTT
TRBD2,TRBV5-4,TRBJ2-7,-,CASSLATSGDHEQYF,TGTGCCAGCAGCTTGGCGACTAGCGGGGACCACGAGCAGTACTTC
TRBD1,TRBV6-5,TRBJ1-3,-,CASSTPDRGGNTIYF,TGTGCCAGCAGCACCCCGGACAGGGGCGGAAACACCATATATTTT
TRBD1,TRBV4-1,TRBJ2-7,-,CASSRTGLGYEQYF,TGCGCCAGCAGCCGGACAGGGTTGGGCTACGAGCAGTACTTC
-,TRBV5-1,TRBJ2-7,-,CASSDGHYEQYF,TGCGCCAGCAGCGACGGACACTACGAGCAGTACTTC
TRBD1,TRBV30,TRBJ1-1,-,CAWRSQGARGAFF,TGTGCCTGGAGATCGCAGGGGGCGAGGGGAGCTTTCTTT
TRBD1,TRBV7-9,TRBJ2-5,-,CASSMGQDRQETQYF,TGTGCCAGCAGTATGGGACAGGACCGCCAAGAGACCCAGTACTTC
-,TRBV6-1,TRBJ1-3,-,CASSEAGPQGGNTIYF,TGTGCCAGCAGTGAAGCGGGGCCTCAGGGTGGAAACACCATATATTTT
TRBD1,TRBV10-3,TRBJ2-7,-,CAIRPYSGTGDPYEQYF,TGTGCCATCAGGCCCTATTCCGGGACAGGGGATCCCTACGAGCAGTACTTC
-,TRBV7-9,TRBJ2-7,-,CASSRLPGALREQYF,TGTGCCAGCAGCAGGCTACCGGGAGCCCTGAGGGAGCAGTACTTC
-,TRBV6-5,TRBJ2-5,-,CASSLQVRQETQYF,TGTGCCAGCAGCCTCCAGGTCCGACAAGAGACCCAGTACTTC
TRBD1,TRBV19,TRBJ2-3,-,CASRSGQFTDTQYF,TGTGCCAGCCGATCGGGACAGTTCACAGATACGCAGTATTTT
-,TRBV6-5,TRBJ2-3,-,CASSRRGISTDTQYF,TGTGCCAGCAGTCGTCGGGGAATTAGCACAGATACGCAGTATTTT
TRBD1,TRBV10-2,TRBJ1-1,many,CASTGTANTEAFF,TGCGCCAGCACGGGGACAGCCAACACTGAAGCTTTCTTT
-,TRBV30,TRBJ2-1,few,CAWRWRGPYNEQFF,TGTGCCTGGAGATGGCGGGGGCCCTACAATGAGCAGTTCTTC
-,TRBV12-2,TRBJ2-3,-,CASRLRRTSGSICRTDTQYF,TGTGCAAGTCGCTTACGCCGCACTAGCGGGAGTATTTGTCGGACAGATACGCAGTATTTT
TRBD2,TRBV28,TRBJ2-3,-,CASSFARRASGGATDTQYF,TGTGCCAGCAGTTTCGCCCGACGGGCTAGCGGGGGGGCCACAGATACGCAGTATTTT
-,TRBV12-3/TRBV12-4,TRBJ1-2,many,CASSQGPNYGYTF,TGTGCCAGCAGCCAGGGGCCTAACTATGGCTACACCTTC
TRBD1,TRBV5-6,TRBJ1-4,-,CASSLGWTGDEKLFF,TGTGCCAGCAGCTTGGGGTGGACAGGGGATGAAAAACTGTTTTTT
-,TRBV6-2/TRBV6-3,TRBJ2-3,-,CASSYGRGTDTQYF,TGTGCCAGCAGTTACGGCAGGGGCACAGATACGCAGTATTTT
-,TRBV6-5,TRBJ2-1,-,CASSYSRADSGRFF,TGTGCCAGCAGTTACTCGAGAGCGGACAGTGGCAGGTTCTTC
TRBD1,TRBV7-9,TRBJ2-4,-,CASSPQGAFKNIQYF,TGTGCCAGCAGCCCCCAGGGGGCGTTCAAAAACATTCAGTACTTC
-,TRBV7-6,TRBJ1-3,-,CASSLAPGDSGNTIYF,TGTGCCAGCAGCTTAGCGCCCGGTGACTCTGGAAACACCATATATTTT
-,TRBV10-2,TRBJ2-4,-,CASTGYPKNIQYF,TGCGCCAGCACAGGGTATCCCAAAAACATTCAGTACTTC
-,TRBV27,TRBJ2-7,-,CASSPGSYEQYF,TGTGCCAGCAGTCCAGGGTCCTACGAGCAGTACTTC
TRBD2,TRBV6-2/TRBV6-3,TRBJ2-7,-,CASRPTSGSEQYF,TGTGCCAGCAGACCTACTAGCGGGAGCGAGCAGTACTTC
-,TRBV13,TRBJ2-2,-,CASNEGALTGELFF,TGTGCCAGCAATGAGGGCGCCCTCACCGGGGAGCTGTTTTTT
-,TRBV27,TRBJ1-3,-,CASSLNEPVLGNTIYF,TGTGCCAGCAGTTTGAATGAGCCGGTCTTGGGAAACACCATATATTTT
TRBD1,TRBV28,TRBJ1-3,few,CATRPSGTGVNTIYF,TGTGCCACCAGACCCTCCGGGACAGGGGTAAACACCATATATTTT
-,TRBV19,TRBJ2-5,once,CASSTGVRETQYF,TGTGCCAGTAGTACAGGGGTGAGAGAGACCCAGTACTTC
TRBD2,TRBV18,TRBJ2-6,-,CASSPLGLASHSGANVLTF,TGTGCCAGCTCACCACTGGGACTAGCGTCGCACTCTGGGGCCAACGTCCTGACTTTC
TRBD2,TRBV3-1/TRBV3-2,TRBJ2-7,-,CASKLAGGREQYF,TGTGCCTCCAAACTAGCGGGAGGACGCGAGCAGTACTTC
-,TRBV7-2,TRBJ1-2,once,CASSLLGGTGYTF,TGTGCCAGCAGCTTACTGGGGGGAACGGGCTACACCTTC
TRBD1,TRBV10-2,TRBJ1-6,-,CASSYHRDSNSPLHF,TGCGCCAGCAGCTACCACCGGGACAGTAATTCACCCCTCCACTTT
-,TRBV6-5,TRBJ1-1,-,CASTLRANTEAFF,TGTGCCAGCACTTTGAGGGCTAACACTGAAGCTTTCTTT
TRBD1,TRBV5-4,TRBJ2-3,-,CASSWDRGDTQYF,TGTGCCAGCAGCTGGGACAGGGGAGATACGCAGTATTTT
-,TRBV27,TRBJ2-1,-,CASTWAGSHNEQFF,TGTGCCAGCACCTGGGCGGGGTCCCACAATGAGCAGTTCTTC
-,TRBV9,TRBJ2-3,-,CASSPSRGAGMNTQYF,TGTGCCAGCAGCCCGAGCAGGGGGGCCGGGATGAATACGCAGTATTTT
-,TRBV7-2,TRBJ1-2,-,CASTVTANYGYTF,TGTGCCAGCACCGTGACAGCTAACTATGGCTACACCTTC
TRBD1,TRBV2,TRBJ2-2,-,CASRTQGVDGELFF,TGTGCCAGCAGGACTCAGGGGGTTGACGGGGAGCTGTTTTTT
TRBD2,TRBV19,TRBJ2-5,-,CASRESGVTYQETQYF,TGTGCCAGTAGGGAAAGCGGGGTGACGTACCAAGAGACCCAGTACTTC
TRBD1,TRBV29-1,TRBJ1-5,many,CSVRQGSQPQHF,TGCAGCGTAAGACAGGGTAGTCAGCCCCAGCATTTT
TRBD1,TRBV6-5,TRBJ1-2,once,CASRQGTDISLWYTF,TGTGCCAGCAGACAAGGGACAGACATTAGTCTTTGGTACACCTTC
-,TRBV7-9,TRBJ2-2,-,CASSLQGGYGELFF,TGTGCCAGCAGCTTACAGGGAGGATACGGGGAGCTGTTTTTT
TRBD1,TRBV3-1/TRBV3-2,TRBJ1-6,-,CASSLGQGGSPLHF,TGTGCCAGCAGCCTTGGACAGGGAGGTTCACCCCTCCACTTT
-,TRBV28,TRBJ2-7,-,CASSLGPQAGVQYF,TGTGCCAGCAGTTTAGGTCCACAGGCAGGCGTGCAGTACTTC
-,TRBV28,TRBJ1-2,-,CASSFQGTNYGYTF,TGTGCCAGCAGTTTCCAGGGCACTAACTATGGCTACACCTTC
-,TRBV7-7,TRBJ1-1,-,CASSPAPAVNTEAFF,TGTGCCAGCAGCCCCGCACCCGCGGTGAACACTGAAGCTTTCTTT
TRBD2,TRBV20-1,TRBJ2-5,few,CSASGTRRETQYF,TGCAGTGCTAGTGGGACTAGGAGAGAGACCCAGTACTTC
TRBD1,TRBV27,TRBJ1-5,-,CASSSSLTGGVGNQPQHF,TGTGCCAGCAGTTCCTCCCTGACAGGGGGCGTTGGCAATCAGCCCCAGCATTTT
TRBD1,TRBV4-1,TRBJ2-7,-,CASSPGTGFSEQYF,TGCGCCAGCAGTCCCGGGACAGGGTTTTCCGAGCAGTACTTC
TRBD1,TRBV4-3,TRBJ2-2,-,CASSQDAQGVGTNTGELFF,TGCGCCAGCAGCCAAGACGCTCAGGGGGTGGGAACGAACACCGGGGAGCTGTTTTTT
-,TRBV7-2,TRBJ2-7,-,CASSPGDASYEQYF,TGTGCCAGCAGTCCAGGGGACGCGAGCTACGAGCAGTACTTC
-,TRBV5-4,TRBJ1-4,-,CASIPYPGWNEKLFF,TGTGCCAGCATCCCATATCCGGGATGGAATGAAAAACTGTTTTTT
TRBD1,TRBV4-1,TRBJ2-2,-,CASSQRQGTGELFF,TGCGCCAGCAGCCAGAGACAGGGTACCGGGGAGCTGTTTTTT
TRBD1,TRBV6-5,TRBJ1-1,-,CASSRAGGLGTEAFF,TGTGCCAGCAGTAGGGCAGGGGGGCTGGGGACTGAAGCTTTCTTT